The T cell receptor (beta chain) under discussion was sequenced for a study of T cell clonotyping in hematopoietic cell transplantation. Using immunoSEQ multiplex PCR, the repertoire was profiled, and TCRdb retains in-frame clones only, with some absent. The sample has 7,900 or so clones; roughly 90% are singletons. Concerning this clone: The antigen remains unidentified.

Germline-derived CDR1 and CDR2 are MGHRA and YSYEKL. CDR3 length: 15 amino acids. The junction had 9 bases not matched to a gene; V was cut back by 4 bases and J by 4 bases. Study-wide points: After transplant, recipient diversity fell while pathologically expanded clonotypes grew through day 180.

This chain links TRBV4-1 with TRBJ1-2; 7 bases map to TRBD1. The origin of this receptor is a female patient aged 50-60 years who had an allogeneic stem cell transplant from an unrelated donor, so the T cells may come from the graft donor. Some clones in this sample may be carry-over from other donors' samples. The sample in question was PBMCs, obtained 30 days after allogeneic stem cell transplant. CDR3 nucleotide sequence: TGCGCCAGCAGCCGATCAGGGGGAACGGGCTATGGCTACACCTTC. Translating it yields CASSRSGGTGYGYTF.